The sequence of this T cell receptor (beta chain) was determined in a study of T cells in Graves' hyperthyroidism and ophthalmopathy. This clonotype was counted a few times. Graves' hyperthyroidism without ophthalmopathy progression within 18 months was termed stable. Researchers amplified the TCR beta CDR3 regions from RNA transcripts. Using the HTBI primer set, a first-round RT-PCR was run on the TCR CDR3. TCRdb re-called the multiplex PCR reads through MiXCR, storing one row per CDR3 protein. Of 300,000 to 450,000 distinct CDR3 sequences listed, approximately 15% were seen once; the top ten hold 9.5% to 11%. The specimen was blood. The TCR comes from a woman aged 60-75 years with Graves' hyperthyroidism.

The CDR3 spells CASSVPGRDNEQFF. CDR3 DNA sequence: TGTGCCAGCAGCGTTCCCGGGAGGGATAATGAGCAGTTCTTC. The chain combines TRBV9 with TRBJ2-1; TRBD2 aligns across 8 bases. This CDR3 region has 14 residues. Looked up from germline, CDR1 is SGDLS and CDR2 is YYNGEE. Trimming cost V 2 bases and J 7 bases; bases outside gene matches: 5.